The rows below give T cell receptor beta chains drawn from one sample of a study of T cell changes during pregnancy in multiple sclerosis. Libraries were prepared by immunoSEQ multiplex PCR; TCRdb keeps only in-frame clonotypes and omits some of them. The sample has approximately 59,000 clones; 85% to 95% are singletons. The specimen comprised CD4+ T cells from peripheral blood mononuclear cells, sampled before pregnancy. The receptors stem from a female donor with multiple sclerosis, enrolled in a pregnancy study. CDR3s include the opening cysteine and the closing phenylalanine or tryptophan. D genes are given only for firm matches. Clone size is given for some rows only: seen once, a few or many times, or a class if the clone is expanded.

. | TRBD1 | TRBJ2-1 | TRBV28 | CASSQETGGPYNEQFF | TGTGCCAGCAGTCAAGAGACAGGGGGCCCCTACAATGAGCAGTTCTTC
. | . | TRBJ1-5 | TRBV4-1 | CASSQVKGHSNQPQHF | TGCGCCAGCAGCCAAGTTAAGGGACACTCAAATCAGCCCCAGCATTTT
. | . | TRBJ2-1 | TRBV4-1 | CASSQDRKGHSYNEQFF | TGCGCCAGCAGCCAAGATCGAAAAGGACACTCCTACAATGAGCAGTTCTTC
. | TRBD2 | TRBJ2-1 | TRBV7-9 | CASSFLAGVGYNEQFF | TGTGCCAGCAGCTTTCTAGCGGGAGTCGGCTACAATGAGCAGTTCTTC
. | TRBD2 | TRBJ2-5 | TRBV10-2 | CASSESRTRRETQYF | TGCGCCAGCAGTGAGTCTAGGACTAGGAGAGAGACCCAGTACTTC
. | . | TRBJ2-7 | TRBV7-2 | CASSAGGPGQYF | TGTGCCAGCAGCGCCGGGGGGCCAGGGCAGTACTTC
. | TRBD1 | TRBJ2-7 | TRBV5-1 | CASSLQGVGSYEQYF | TGCGCCAGCAGCTTGCAGGGGGTGGGCTCCTACGAGCAGTACTTC
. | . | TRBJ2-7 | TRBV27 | CASMGRGRRYEQYF | TGTGCCAGCATGGGGAGGGGGAGGCGCTACGAGCAGTACTTC
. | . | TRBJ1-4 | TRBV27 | CASGFLYSPDRTTNEKLFF | TGTGCCAGCGGATTTTTATATTCCCCCGACAGGACTACTAATGAAAAACTGTTTTTT
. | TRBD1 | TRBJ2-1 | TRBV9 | CASSVGQGLGNEQFF | TGTGCCAGCAGCGTTGGACAGGGGTTAGGGAATGAGCAGTTCTTC
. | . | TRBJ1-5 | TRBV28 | CASSSRDKPSNQPQHF | TGTGCCAGCAGTTCCCGAGACAAACCGAGCAATCAGCCCCAGCATTTT
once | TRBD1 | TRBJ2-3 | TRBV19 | CASSTRQGLLAADTQYF | TGTGCCAGTAGTACCCGACAGGGTTTATTGGCTGCAGATACGCAGTATTTT
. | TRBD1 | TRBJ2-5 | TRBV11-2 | CASSPTGIEGETQYF | TGTGCCAGCAGCCCGACAGGGATCGAGGGAGAGACCCAGTACTTC
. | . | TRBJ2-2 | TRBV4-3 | CASSQDPTTGEPFF | TGCGCCAGCAGCCAAGATCCCACCACCGGGGAGCCGTTTTTT
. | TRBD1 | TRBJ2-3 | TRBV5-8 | CASSLWQGAVDTQYF | TGTGCCAGCAGCTTGTGGCAGGGGGCGGTAGATACGCAGTATTTT
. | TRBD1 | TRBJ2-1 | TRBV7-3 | CASSFDRGSYNEQFF | TGTGCCAGCAGCTTTGACAGGGGGTCCTACAATGAGCAGTTCTTC